Presented here are 27 T cell receptor beta chains from one specimen sequenced in a study of T-cell reconstitution after alpha-beta-depleted transplantation in children. Findings and limits, study-wide: Once a year had passed after transplant, T-cell counts and diversity came mostly from newly produced T cells.

No antigens are known for them. Construction of the TCRbeta library involved unique molecular identifiers. TCRdb independently ran MiXCR on the PCR reads; one entry per CDR3 protein. Of about 300,000 distinct CDR3 sequences listed, 7.5% to 9% are singletons. The sample in question was peripheral blood, obtained 360 days after TCRalphabeta/CD19-depleted stem cell transplant. Receptors originate from a female patient aged 2-9 years who had a stem cell transplant for Fanconi anemia, so the T cells may come from the graft donor.

A few counts support this clonotype. The V call is TRBV7-6, the J call TRBJ2-1; maybe TRBD2 (6 bases). V was cut by 6 bases and J by 15 bases, with 21 bases left in between. The CDR3 length is 13 residues. The germline V gene has CDR1 SGHVS and CDR2 FNYEAQ. As DNA, the CDR3 is TGTGCCAGCAGTTTGGGACCGGGACTGCGACGGTTCTTC. The encoded protein is CASSLGPGLRRFF.

At least ten counts were recorded for this clonotype. This chain connects TRBV20-1 to TRBJ2-5, with D possibly matching TRBD2 (5 bases). Germline CDR1 DFQATT, CDR2 SNEGSKA (reference sequence). Between the trimmed V and J ends, which lost 0 bases and 2 bases, there was a span of 16 bases. This CDR3 contains 16 residues. The CDR3 DNA is TGCAGTGCTAGAGATCGCCCCGGGGAAAATCAAGAGACCCAGTACTTC. As protein: CSARDRPGENQETQYF.

The chain has TRBV12-3 or TRBV12-4 and TRBJ1-2; D might be TRBD1 (5 bases). V shed 4 bases and J shed 7 bases, with 16 bases lying between them. This CDR3 contains 14 residues. Here the CDR3 DNA reads TGTGCCAGCAGTTCCTTCAGGGCGGGTGCTGGCTACACCTTC. Its translation is CASSSFRAGAGYTF.

The genes are TRBV5-4 and TRBJ1-2; the D is unclear. Between the trimmed V and J ends, which lost 4 bases and 1 base, there was a span of 23 bases. Germline V gene sequence: CDR1 SGHNT, CDR2 YYREEE (reference sequence). This CDR3 is built from 18 residues. CDR3 region: CASSSFTPRLGLNYGYTF. The CDR3 nucleotides are TGTGCCAGCAGCAGCTTTACCCCCAGGTTAGGTCTTAACTATGGCTACACCTTC.

This rearrangement joins TRBV20-1 to TRBJ2-3, with a weak D call TRBD2 (6 bases). Germline loops: CDR1 DFQATT, CDR2 SNEGSKA (reference sequence). Deletions cut 6 bases from V and 5 bases from J, with 21 bases between. The CDR3 runs to 15 residues. The DNA for the CDR3 is TGCAGTGCCCGAGGGGCCCGGGGGAGAGAAGATACGCAGTATTTT. It specifies CSARGARGREDTQYF.

This clonotype showed up many times. The CDR3 protein is CSVFTVSYNEQFF. For the CDR3, the DNA is TGCAGCGTCTTCACAGTATCCTACAATGAGCAGTTCTTC. The gene calls are TRBV29-1 and TRBJ2-1; D remains ambiguous. The germline V gene has CDR1 SQVTM and CDR2 ANQGSEA. Trimming took off 6 bases at V and 1 base at J, with 10 bases between the two ends. The CDR3 length is 13 residues.

This clonotype was detected ten times or more. V gene TRBV28 combines with J gene TRBJ2-7; 11 bases align to TRBD1. The V and J ends lost 0 bases and 3 bases, in that order; junction bases with no gene match: 1. CDR3 size: 15 residues. Germline V gives CDR1 MDHEN, CDR2 SYDVKM. The CDR3 spells CASSLWGQGVYEQYF. CDR3 coding DNA: TGTGCCAGCAGTTTATGGGGACAGGGGGTCTACGAGCAGTACTTC.

This clonotype occurred once. The rearrangement joins TRBV5-6 to TRBJ2-4; TRBD1 is a possible D gene (6 bases). CDR3 length: 13 amino acids. The ends were cut back, 4 bases at V and 8 bases at J, with 13 bases in the middle. Per the germline V gene, CDR1 is SGHDT and CDR2 is YYEEEE. The CDR3 sequence: CASSEQGEDIQYF. DNA for the CDR3: TGTGCCAGCAGCGAACAGGGTGAGGACATTCAGTACTTC.

This clonotype was seen a few times. This chain joins TRBV6-2 or TRBV6-3 and TRBJ2-5, with D possibly TRBD2 on 6 matching bases. CDR1 and CDR2 from the germline V gene are MNHEY and SVGEGT. V was pared by 7 bases and J by 1 base, with 16 bases between. The CDR3 consists of 15 residues. Here the CDR3 reads CASNDIGGLQETQYF. The CDR3 region has the DNA TGTGCCAGCAACGATATTGGAGGGCTCCAAGAGACCCAGTACTTC.

This clonotype appeared many times. This rearrangement joins TRBV29-1 to TRBJ2-2, with a weak D call TRBD2 (5 bases). In germline, CDR1 is SQVTM, CDR2 ANQGSEA. The CDR3 is 14 amino acids. Trimming cost V 4 bases and J 0 bases, with 9 bases left between them. The CDR3 region is CSVVRATNTGELFF. The DNA of the CDR3 is TGCAGCGTTGTGCGGGCCACGAACACCGGGGAGCTGTTTTTT.

The V gene is TRBV7-3, the J gene TRBJ2-1; TRBD1 agrees at 10 bases. The CDR3 contains 16 residues. Trimming cost V 3 bases and J 9 bases; bases outside gene matches: 11. CDR1 and CDR2 (germline): SGHTA, FQGTGA. The CDR3 is CASSFTTGQGFSEQFF. The CDR3 DNA reads as TGTGCCAGCAGCTTCACTACGGGACAGGGGTTTAGTGAGCAGTTCTTC.

The chain uses TRBV28 and TRBJ1-3, with D unresolved. Germline assignment: CDR1 MDHEN and CDR2 SYDVKM. V gave up 8 bases and J gave up 8 bases, with 13 bases separating them. The CDR3 contains 12 residues. In nucleotides, the CDR3 is TGTGCCAGCCTAGATTTTTCGGACACCATATATTTT. This codes for CASLDFSDTIYF.

This clonotype was seen repeatedly, ten times or more. The chain carries TRBV18 and TRBJ2-1, with D possibly matching TRBD1 (5 bases). Trimming stripped 2 bases from V and 8 bases from J, with 13 bases between. CDR1 and CDR2 (germline): KGHSH, LQKENI. The CDR3 extends over 14 amino acids. In nucleotides, the CDR3 is TGTGCCAGCTCACCAGACAGTCTAGGGCATGAGCAGTTCTTC. This encodes CASSPDSLGHEQFF.

Ten or more counts support this clonotype. This rearrangement joins TRBV7-6 to TRBJ2-7; possible D gene TRBD2, 6 bases. Germline V gene data show CDR1 as SGHVS and CDR2 as FNYEAQ. The CDR3 is made up of 14 amino acids. Trimming took off 0 bases at V and 5 bases at J, with 11 bases between the two ends. In nucleotides, the CDR3 is TGTGCCAGCAGCTTAGCGGGAGGTACTGACGAGCAGTACTTC. Its translation is CASSLAGGTDEQYF.

In its sample, this clonotype was seen many times. This chain uses TRBV4-2 with TRBJ2-5; 9 bases fit TRBD2. With 0 bases clipped from V and 2 bases from J, the junction kept 16 bases outside the gene matches. Germline values: CDR1 LGHNA, CDR2 YNFKEQ. The CDR3 runs 20 residues. The CDR3 DNA is TGTGCCAGCAGCCAAGATCGGAGGGATCCTAGCGGGGATGAGCAAGAGACCCAGTACTTC. Translating gives CASSQDRRDPSGDEQETQYF.

This clonotype was recorded many times. This chain joins TRBV20-1 and TRBJ1-1, with TRBD1 matching 7 bases. V gave up 2 bases and J gave up 5 bases; unmatched junction bases: 8. The CDR3 spans 14 residues. The V gene's germline CDR1 is DFQATT and CDR2 SNEGSKA (reference sequence). The CDR3 sequence is CSARMLTGETEAFF. CDR3 sequence (DNA): TGCAGTGCTAGAATGCTCACAGGGGAGACTGAAGCTTTCTTT.

This clonotype was seen ten or more times. This chain links TRBV15 with TRBJ2-7, with D unclear. Between the trimmed V and J ends, which lost 3 bases and 0 bases, there was a span of 9 bases. This CDR3 comprises 14 residues. Germline CDR1 and CDR2: LNHNV and YYDKDF (reference sequence). In DNA, the CDR3 is TGTGCCACCAGCAGTCTTCCAAACTCCTACGAGCAGTACTTC. Its translation: CATSSLPNSYEQYF.

This clonotype came up many times. The chain joins TRBV9 to TRBJ2-3, with TRBD2 identical over 8 bases. Germline assignment: CDR1 SGDLS and CDR2 YYNGEE. The CDR3 is 16 amino acids. The V and J ends lost 3 bases and 6 bases, in that order; junction bases with no gene match: 12. CDR3 protein: CASSGGPSGGPDTQYF. The CDR3 region has the DNA TGTGCCAGCAGCGGGGGGCCAAGCGGGGGTCCGGATACGCAGTATTTT.

This clonotype was seen ten or more times. The rearrangement joins TRBV10-3 to TRBJ2-1; 10 positions match TRBD1. The CDR3 covers 16 residues. CDR1 and CDR2 (germline): ENHRY, SYGVKD. Trimming removed 0 bases from V and 2 bases from J; junction bases left unmatched: 1. This chain's CDR3 is CAISESGTGAYNEQFF. The CDR3 region has the DNA TGTGCCATCAGTGAGTCGGGGACAGGGGCCTACAATGAGCAGTTCTTC.

The chain employs TRBV2 and TRBJ1-4; 8 bases are a match to TRBD1. The germline V gene has CDR1 SNHLY and CDR2 FYNNEI. The CDR3 is made up of 14 amino acids. V dropped 6 bases and J dropped 8; count of bases not matched to a gene: 8. CDR3 nucleotides: TGTGCCAGCAGACGCGACAGGGGAAGGGAAAAACTGTTTTTT. Translating it yields CASRRDRGREKLFF.

This clonotype came up a few times. The gene calls are TRBV7-2 and TRBJ2-7; TRBD2 matches 16 bases. V was pared by 4 bases and J by 4 bases, with 4 bases of the junction left unmatched. Per the germline V gene, CDR1 is SGHTA and CDR2 is FQGNSA. This CDR3 has 16 amino acids. This chain's CDR3 is CASSSGLAGGGYEQYF. In nucleotides, the CDR3 is TGTGCCAGCAGCTCGGGACTAGCGGGAGGGGGATACGAGCAGTACTTC.

The sample holds many counts of this clonotype. This sequence joins TRBV10-2 and TRBJ2-2, with 10 bases lining up with TRBD1. The CDR3 loop spans 14 amino acids. CDR1 and CDR2 from the germline V gene are WSHSY and SAAADI. V shed 8 bases and J 1 base; nucleotides not matched to a gene: 1. CDR3 coding DNA: TGCGCCAGCGGGGACAGGGGGAACACCGGGGAGCTGTTTTTT. Translated, it gives CASGDRGNTGELFF.

This clonotype was seen only a few times. The chain recombines TRBV6-2 or TRBV6-3 with TRBJ2-7, with 9 bases matching TRBD2. The germline gives CDR1 MNHEY, CDR2 SVGEGT. The trim removed 0 bases at V and 4 bases at J, leaving 4 bases unmatched. The CDR3 is 15 residues long. In DNA, the CDR3 is TGTGCCAGCAGTTACTCGGGTAGCGGGGGTTACGAGCAGTACGTC. Protein sequence: CASSYSGSGGYEQYV.

The rearrangement joins TRBV11-2 to TRBJ2-1; 10 bases are shared with TRBD2. This CDR3 has 18 residues. Germline assignment: CDR1 SGHAT and CDR2 FQNNGV. The V and J ends lost 1 base and 5 bases, in that order; junction bases with no gene match: 11. DNA of the CDR3: TGTGCCAGCAGCTTAGTAGGTAGCGGGGGGTCCCTGAACAATGAGCAGTTCTTC. Amino acids: CASSLVGSGGSLNNEQFF.

This clonotype was observed at least ten times. V gene TRBV20-1 combines with J gene TRBJ2-1; 8 nucleotides align to TRBD2. The CDR3 runs to 15 residues. J was trimmed by 7 bases and V by 0 bases; bases with no gene match: 8. Looked up from germline, CDR1 is DFQATT and CDR2 is SNEGSKA (reference sequence). The CDR3 protein is CSARDRLSGRNEQFF. The CDR3 nucleotides read TGCAGTGCTAGAGATCGGTTAAGCGGGAGAAATGAGCAGTTCTTC.

This clonotype was seen a few times. The chain carries TRBV21-1 and TRBJ2-1; TRBD2, the D gene given by the table, was not confirmed from the DNA. TRBV21-1 is designated a pseudogene. This CDR3 spans 17 amino acids. The CDR3 DNA sequence: TGTGCCAGCAGCAAAATTTTCGGTCGACTACCATACAATGAGCAGTTCTTC. Residues: CASSKIFGRLPYNEQFF.

This chain joins TRBV6-1 and TRBJ1-3; D unclear. The CDR3 spans 13 residues. Germline V lookup: CDR1 MNHNS, CDR2 SASEGT. The germline V and J ends were trimmed by 1 base and 4 bases, with 5 bases remaining between them. Written as DNA, the CDR3 is TGTGCCAGCAGTGAAGAACAAGGAAACACCATATATTTT. Translation gives CASSEEQGNTIYF.